Listed below are T cell receptor beta chains from one sample, sequenced in a study of T cells in Graves' hyperthyroidism and ophthalmopathy. TCRdb ran MiXCR on the multiplex PCR reads and lists one entry per CDR3 protein. Among about 420,000 distinct CDR3 sequences listed, approximately 13% were seen once. Material for sequencing was blood. These receptors were collected from a woman aged 18-35 years with Graves' hyperthyroidism. Each CDR3 is given with its conserved first and last residue. The D gene is left open where the match is weak. Size values are once, few and many counts, or a class for expanded clones, and some rows have none.

TRBD1 | many | TRBJ2-1 | TRBV2 | TGTGCCAGCAGTCTGAGACAGGGGGCGAACAATGAGCAGTTCTTC | CASSLRQGANNEQFF
- | few | TRBJ2-2 | TRBV24-1 | TGTGCCACCAGTTCTCCTAGGCGGACCGGGGAGCTGTTTTTT | CATSSPRRTGELFF
- | many | TRBJ2-1 | TRBV2 | TGTGCCAGCAGTGCGTCTTCGTCGCAGTTCTTC | CASSASSSQFF
- | many | TRBJ1-1 | TRBV2 | TGTGCCAGCGGACAAACGAACACTGAAGCTTTCTTT | CASGQTNTEAFF
TRBD1 | few | TRBJ2-1 | TRBV20-1 | TGCAGTGCCCTGGACAGGGGAGGGACTGGCTCCTACAATGAGCAGTTCTTC | CSALDRGGTGSYNEQFF
- | few | TRBJ2-1 | TRBV5-4 | TGTGCCAGCAGCCTGACTAGGACCCCAAATGAGCAGTTCTTC | CASSLTRTPNEQFF
TRBD1 | - | TRBJ1-6 | TRBV30 | TGTGCCTGGAGTGTATGGGGACAGGGGGATAATTCACCCCTCCACTTT | CAWSVWGQGDNSPLHF
- | - | TRBJ2-7 | TRBV12-3/TRBV12-4 | TGTGCCAGCAGTCCCCCGGACACCTCCTACGAGCAGTACTTC | CASSPPDTSYEQYF
- | few | TRBJ2-5 | TRBV27 | TGTGCCAGCAGTTTTGCGGGTTCTTCGGAGACCCAGTACTTC | CASSFAGSSETQYF
- | many | TRBJ1-2 | TRBV30 | TGTGCCTGGAGTGGGCAGAGCTATGGCTACACCTTC | CAWSGQSYGYTF
- | many | TRBJ1-1 | TRBV30 | TGTGCCTGGAGTGTAGGGACGGTGAAGTCTTTAGCTTTCTTT | CAWSVGTVKSLAFF
- | - | TRBJ2-7 | TRBV5-4 | TGTGCCAGCAGTACTGGCCCCTACGAGCAGTACTTC | CASSTGPYEQYF
TRBD1 | many | TRBJ1-1 | TRBV7-2 | TGTGCCAGCAGCCCACCGACAGGGGAGAACACTGAAGCTTTCTTT | CASSPPTGENTEAFF
TRBD1 | few | TRBJ2-5 | TRBV6-1 | TGTGCCAGCAGAGAATCGGGACAGGGGAGAGAGACCCAGTACTTC | CASRESGQGRETQYF
- | many | TRBJ1-1 | TRBV6-2/TRBV6-3 | TGTGCCAGCAGTAAAACAGGAAACACTGAAGCTTTCTTT | CASSKTGNTEAFF
TRBD2 | - | TRBJ2-7 | TRBV20-1 | TGCAGTAGCACTAGCGGAGGGTCCTACGAGCAGTACTTC | CSSTSGGSYEQYF
TRBD1 | - | TRBJ1-2 | TRBV20-1 | TGCAGTGTGAGGGACAGAGATTATGGCTACACCTTC | CSVRDRDYGYTF
TRBD2 | many | TRBJ2-1 | TRBV6-1 | TGTGCCAGCAGTGCCGGGAGGAAGGTTTATGAGCAGTTCTTC | CASSAGRKVYEQFF
- | - | TRBJ2-6 | TRBV28 | TGTGCCAGCAGTCGGGCGGGGACCGGGGCCAACGTCCTGACTTTC | CASSRAGTGANVLTF
TRBD1 | many | TRBJ1-6 | TRBV20-1 | TGCAGTGCTAGAGATTTCGGGACAGGGGATAATTCACCCCTCCACTTT | CSARDFGTGDNSPLHF
TRBD2 | few | TRBJ2-2 | TRBV28 | TGTGCCAGCAGTTTACCCACTAGCGGGAGGCCCCACGGGGAGCTGTTTTTT | CASSLPTSGRPHGELFF
TRBD1 | - | TRBJ2-1 | TRBV27 | TGTGCCAGCAGTTTCGGGACAGGTGATTACAATGAGCAGTTCTTC | CASSFGTGDYNEQFF
- | - | TRBJ1-3 | TRBV29-1 | TGCAGCGGGCAACTGAGCTCTGGAAACACCATATATTTT | CSGQLSSGNTIYF
TRBD1 | many | TRBJ2-4 | TRBV28 | TGTGCCAGCAGTTTCGCGGGACAGGGGGTCAAAAACATTCAGTACTTC | CASSFAGQGVKNIQYF
- | - | TRBJ1-4 | TRBV15 | TGTGCCACCAGCAAAGACAGGATCGGTGCTGCAACTAATGAAAAACTGTTTTTT | CATSKDRIGAATNEKLFF
- | many | TRBJ2-3 | TRBV5-1 | TGCGCCAGCAGCACCGCTAGTAGCACAGATACGCAGTATTTT | CASSTASSTDTQYF
- | many | TRBJ2-3 | TRBV3-1 | TGTGCCAGCAGTCACGATCCAGATACGCAGTATTTT | CASSHDPDTQYF
- | few | TRBJ2-2 | TRBV7-2 | TGTGCCAGCAGCTTAGATTCCAGGTCTAGCGGGGAGCTGTTTTTT | CASSLDSRSSGELFF
TRBD2 | many | TRBJ2-2 | TRBV7-2 | TGTGCCAGCAGACTAGCGGGAGCGAGGGGGACCGGGGAGCTGTTTTTT | CASRLAGARGTGELFF
- | many | TRBJ2-7 | TRBV10-3 | TGTGCCATCAGTGACAGTTCCTACGAGCAGTACTTC | CAISDSSYEQYF
TRBD1 | many | TRBJ2-7 | TRBV7-2 | TGTGCCAGCAGTCCGGGACAGGGGTTCTACGAGCAGTACTTC | CASSPGQGFYEQYF